This T cell receptor (beta chain) was found in a study of T-cell reconstitution after alpha-beta-depleted transplantation in children listed by TCRdb under 2016. Concerning the study at large: The study quantitatively tracked T-cell immune reconstitution after TCRalphabeta/CD19-depleted allogeneic hematopoietic cell transplantation in children using TCR repertoire profiling. General conclusions and limits of the study: The high TCRbeta diversity at day 60 in some patients was ascribed to recipient T cells and intrathymic progenitors that had survived conditioning. Hyperexpanded clone frequencies declined over subsequent months; after one year, T-cell counts and TCRbeta diversity were mostly attributed to newly produced T cells. The apparently early recovery of alphabetaT-cell counts about two months after transplant reportedly depended on only several hundred rapidly expanded clones that came from non-depleted graft cells.

The cysteine opens and the phenylalanine closes a CDR3 of 13 amino acids. The read is trimmed to its CDR3 DNA, 39 bases read in frame from base 1. Between the V and J ends, shortened by 8 bases and 4 bases respectively, the junction contains 9 bases. Based on the germline V gene, the CDR1 and CDR2 sequences are MDHEN and SYDVKM. Taken with the paper, the label for treatment or condition translates to: allogeneic hematopoietic cell transplantation with graft depleted of TCRalphabeta T cells and CD19 B cells. Transplant recipients were children who received TCRalphabeta/CD19-depleted allogeneic hematopoietic cell grafts. Library preparation employed PCR. The sequencer listed for this sample is Illumina HiSeq 2500. To normalize quantification of the TCRbeta repertoire, the TCR libraries were built with molecular barcoding that relied on unique molecular identifiers. The public sequencing data were trimmed at Q25 with fastp and processed into clonotypes with MiXCR by TCRdb, which kept only in-frame beta chains. Each CDR3 protein gets just one entry, which takes the most common genes and DNA from the rows behind it. For this sample the table gives about a million distinct CDR3 sequences, of which about 29% were detected only once. Over 25% of the sample is in the top ten clones.

Points on this clonotype: This receptor's antigen is unknown. No base qualities exist here, and no much larger clone lies one base off it.

The chain couples TRBV28 to TRBJ2-6; the D gene cannot be named for sure. Here the sequenced sample was PBMCs, mostly from graft donor cells, taken 360 days after TCRalphabeta/CD19-depleted stem cell transplant. The sequence was collected from a boy younger than two who had a stem cell transplant for SCID, so the T cells may come from the graft donor. Here is the DNA: TGTGCCAGCCATCGTGCCGGGGCCAACGTCCTGACTTTC. The resulting protein is CASHRAGANVLTF. Joined to the reference TRBV28 and TRBJ2-6 proteins, this CDR3 gives the full variable domain: DVKVTQSSRYLVKRTGEKVFLECVQDMDHENMFWYRQDPGLGLRLIYFSYDVKMKEKGDIPEGYSVSREKKERFSLILESASTNQTSMYLCASHRAGANVLTFGAGSRLTVL.